What follows are 21 T cell receptor beta chains derived from one specimen sequenced in a study of CD8+CD57+ T cells in acquired aplastic anemia. The study profiled TCR beta VDJ and CDR3 using genomic DNA as template. TCRdb re-called the reads through MiXCR, storing one row per CDR3 protein. The table records a few hundred thousand distinct CDR3 sequences, around 60% of them present only once. The sample was sorted CD4+, CD8+, or CD8+CD57+ T cells (not recorded which) from PBMCs. These receptors were obtained from a human donor in good health.

As concerns this clonotype: One end of the junction is discordant with germline, which a read error may explain. J is TRBJ2-7 and V is TRBV10-1; D not resolved. CDR3 length: 14 amino acids. The germline gives CDR1 WNHNN, CDR2 SYGVQD (reference sequence). CDR3 in amino acids: CATKPEQPSYEQYF. CDR3 in DNA: TGTGCCACCAAACCGGAGCAGCCCTCCTACGAGCAGTACTTC.

This chain links TRBV20-1 with TRBJ2-1, with D perhaps matching TRBD1 or TRBD2 (5 bases each). Germline V CDR1 and CDR2: DFQATT, SNEGSKA (reference sequence). V lost 6 bases, J lost 5 bases, and 20 bases lay in between. The CDR3 is 15 amino acids. The CDR3 bases are TGCAGTGCCAGTGGGGGACCGTTGTCCCACAATGAGCAGTTCTTC. Encoded protein: CSASGGPLSHNEQFF.

This sequence joins TRBV5-1 and TRBJ1-6; possible D gene TRBD1, 6 bases. The V gene lost 0 bases and the J gene lost 10 bases, with 14 bases spanning the gap. The CDR3 loop spans 15 amino acids. The germline V gene encodes CDR1 SGHRS and CDR2 YFSETQ. As DNA, the CDR3 is TGCGCCAGCAGCTTGGCCCCACAGGGCGGCTCACCCCTCCACTTT. Translating gives CASSLAPQGGSPLHF.

The sample holds a few counts of this clonotype. The chain is built from TRBV11-2 and TRBJ2-7; 9 nucleotides line up with TRBD1. V was pared by 8 bases and J by 4 bases, with 21 bases of the junction left unmatched. The CDR3 length is 18 residues. CDR1 and CDR2 (germline): SGHAT, FQNNGV. The CDR3 region is CASSPESPGDRDFYEQYF. The CDR3 DNA follows: TGTGCCAGCTCACCTGAGTCGCCTGGGGACAGGGATTTTTACGAGCAGTACTTC.

As to this clonotype: At one end, the junction sequence differs from germline, possibly due to a read error. The rearrangement links TRBV7-2 to TRBJ1-4; 7 bases are shared with TRBD1. The CDR3 contains 15 residues. Germline V lookup: CDR1 SGHTA, CDR2 FQGNSA. The CDR3, as DNA: TGCGCCAGCAGGGTAGGGGACAGCACTAATGAAAAACTGTTTTTT. This codes for CASRVGDSTNEKLFF.

This clonotype was seen just once. This rearrangement joins TRBV7-9 to TRBJ2-2, with D hard to call. The CDR3 has 14 residues. V lost 0 bases, J lost 5 bases, and 7 bases lay in between. Germline CDR1 and CDR2: SEHNR and FQNEAQ (reference sequence). The CDR3 coding sequence is TGTGCCAGCAGCTTAGCAGGGCGGACCGGGGAGCTGTTTTTT. It translates to CASSLAGRTGELFF.

The chain uses TRBV27 and TRBJ1-5; tentative D call: TRBD1 (5 bases). The CDR3 contains 13 residues. Trimming took off 3 bases at V and 6 bases at J, with 9 bases between the two ends. CDR1 and CDR2 from the germline V gene are MNHEY and SMNVEV (reference sequence). The CDR3 protein is CASSLQGSQPQHF. CDR3 DNA sequence: TGTGCCAGCAGTTTGCAGGGCAGTCAGCCCCAGCATTTT.

This clonotype was recorded at least ten times. This sequence joins TRBV5-8 and TRBJ2-7; D ambiguous. This CDR3 comprises 11 residues. V was trimmed by 2 bases and J by 3 bases, leaving 3 bases between them. Germline V gene sequence: CDR1 SGHTS, CDR2 YDEGEE. The DNA for the CDR3 is TGTGCCAGCAGCTTAAACTACGAGCAGTACTTC. It codes for CASSLNYEQYF.

This chain links TRBV20-1 with TRBJ2-3, with TRBD1 identical over 9 bases. The CDR3 totals 19 residues. CDR1 and CDR2 from the germline V gene are DFQATT and SNEGSKA (reference sequence). The junction had 15 bases not matched to a gene; V was cut back by 0 bases and J by 2 bases. The CDR3 DNA sequence: TGCAGTGCTAGAGATCTGTTCCGACAGGGGGGTGATAACACAGATACGCAGTATTTT. Its translation is CSARDLFRQGGDNTDTQYF.

In its sample, this clonotype was seen many times. This chain links TRBV7-8 with TRBJ2-5; 9 nucleotides align to TRBD2. The CDR3 has 15 residues. CDR1 is SGHVS and CDR2 is FQNEAQ in the germline V gene. V lost 11 bases and J lost 5; bases outside the gene matches: 15. Here the CDR3 reads CAVEGGGRARETQYF. The CDR3 coding sequence is TGTGCCGTAGAGGGGGGCGGGAGGGCCCGTGAGACCCAGTACTTC.

This clonotype was seen a few times. V is TRBV7-9 and J is TRBJ2-7; D is unresolved. The CDR3 is made up of 12 amino acids. CDR1 is SEHNR and CDR2 is FQNEAQ in the germline V gene (reference sequence). V gave up 4 bases and J gave up 3 bases, with 7 bases separating them. The CDR3 DNA follows: TGTGCCAGCAGCTCGGCCGACTACGAGCAGTACTTC. It encodes CASSSADYEQYF.

On this clonotype: At one of its ends the junction is not consistent with the germline gene, which may arise from a read error. The chain is built from TRBV24-1 and TRBJ2-7, with 15 positions matching TRBD2. Germline assignment: CDR1 KGHDR and CDR2 SFDVKD. This CDR3 spans 15 amino acids. CDR3 in DNA: TGTGCCAGCAGTCGGACTAGCGGGGGGGTCTACGAGCAGTACTTC. This encodes CASSRTSGGVYEQYF.

The J gene is TRBJ1-2, the V gene TRBV7-2, with unresolved D. With 7 bases removed from V and 4 bases from J, the gap between germline ends came to 13 bases. CDR3 length: 13 residues. CDR1 SGHTA and CDR2 FQGNSA come from the germline V gene. The CDR3 bases are TGTGCCAGCACAAGGCGGGATATCTATGGCTACACCTTC. It codes for CASTRRDIYGYTF.

This clonotype has just one count. The V and J genes are TRBV7-6 and TRBJ2-7; D is unresolved. The V end was cut by 3 bases, the J end by 2 bases, with 11 bases between. Germline CDR1 reads SGHVS; CDR2 reads FNYEAQ. This CDR3 contains 14 residues. CDR3 nucleotides: TGTGCCAGCAGCTTCCCCGGGCCCACCTACGAGCAGTACTTC. Protein sequence: CASSFPGPTYEQYF. Filled out from reference TRBV7-6 and TRBJ2-7, the complete variable domain reads GAGVSQSPRYKVTKRGQDVALRCDPISGHVSLYWYRQALGQGPEFLTYFNYEAQQDKSGLPNDRFSAERPEGSISTLTIQRTEQRDSAMYRCASSFPGPTYEQYFGPGTRLTVT.

The chain's CDR3 is CASSPTPDRGDCYTF. The DNA of the CDR3 is TGTGCCAGCAGCCCTACCCCCGACAGGGGGGATTGCTACACCTTC. This rearrangement joins TRBV27 to TRBJ1-2, with 9 bases identical to TRBD1. CDR3 length: 15 residues. J was trimmed by 9 bases and V by 6 bases; bases with no gene match: 14. The V gene's germline CDR1 is MNHEY and CDR2 SMNVEV (reference sequence).

This clonotype was observed a few times. The V gene is TRBV7-2, the J gene TRBJ1-4; no clear D gene. V was cut by 1 base and J by 8 bases, with 8 bases left in between. The germline V gene encodes CDR1 SGHTA and CDR2 FQGNSA. This CDR3 is built from 13 residues. The CDR3 DNA reads TGTGCCAGCAGCTTAGACCTTGGCGAAAAACTGTTTTTT. This gives the protein CASSLDLGEKLFF.

As to this clonotype: The CDR3 does not end in the conserved phenylalanine or tryptophan, so this is likely a read error. The chain recombines TRBV9 with TRBJ2-1; maybe TRBD2 (6 bases). Trimming took 4 bases from V and 8 from J, leaving 16 bases between them. This CDR3 is 14 amino acids long. Germline V gene data show CDR1 as SGDLS and CDR2 as YYNGEE. The CDR3 spells CASSPGGTGDEQFY. CDR3 DNA sequence: TGTGCCAGCAGCCCGGGCGGGACGGGGGATGAGCAGTTCTAC.

The chain joins TRBV29-1 to TRBJ2-2, with D possibly being TRBD2 (7 bases). The CDR3 runs to 14 residues. Germline-derived CDR1 and CDR2 are SQVTM and ANQGSEA. Trimming removed 6 bases from V and 3 bases from J, with 14 bases in between. The CDR3 DNA follows: TGCAGCGTGGGGGGGGCGCCTTACACCGGGGAGCTGTTTTTT. It specifies CSVGGAPYTGELFF.

Only one count was recorded for this clonotype. A much larger clone is a single base away; this may be a read error. The conserved closing phenylalanine or tryptophan is absent in this CDR3, likely reflecting a read error. The gene calls are TRBV12-3 or TRBV12-4 and TRBJ1-1; no firm D call. The CDR3 has 17 residues. V was shortened by 3 bases and J by 1 base, with 18 bases between the two germline ends. This chain's CDR3 is CASSLELVRSENTEAFL. The DNA for the CDR3 is TGTGCCAGCAGTTTGGAGCTGGTTAGATCCGAGAACACTGAAGCTTTCCTT.

The chain has TRBV7-9 and TRBJ2-3, with D possibly being TRBD2 (5 bases). Germline V lookup: CDR1 SEHNR, CDR2 FQNEAQ (reference sequence). CDR3 length equals 15 residues. The V gene lost 5 bases and the J gene lost 6 bases, with 18 bases spanning the gap. CDR3 nucleotides: TGTGCCAGCAGCCTTAAGGACTCGAGATGGGATACGCAGTATTTT. Encoded protein: CASSLKDSRWDTQYF. The whole variable domain, filled in from reference TRBV7-9 and TRBJ2-3, reads DTGVSQNPRHKITKRGQNVTFRCDPISEHNRLYWYRQTLGQGPEFLTYFQNEAQLEKSRLLSDRFSAERPKGSFSTLEIQRTEQGDSAMYLCASSLKDSRWDTQYFGPGTRLTVL.

This rearrangement joins TRBV7-9 to TRBJ1-1; 10 nucleotides agree with TRBD1. J gave up 0 bases and V 1 base, and 8 bases lay outside the gene matches. From germline, CDR1 is SEHNR and CDR2 FQNEAQ (reference sequence). CDR3 length: 18 residues. The CDR3 is CASSLGRQGAVVNTEAFF. In nucleotides, the CDR3 is TGTGCCAGCAGCTTAGGAAGACAGGGGGCAGTCGTGAACACTGAAGCTTTCTTT.